This T cell receptor beta chain was recorded in a study of blood T cell repertoires in COVID-19. Turning to the study itself: T cells, B-cell-depleted T cells, or PBMCs supplied cDNA or gDNA.

Living in about 25 US areas, the participants were between roughly 18 and 90 years of age. Participant-reported clinical history was the basis for cohort assignment. The CDR3 runs 13 residues. The germline V gene encodes CDR1 MNHEY and CDR2 SVGAGI. Trimming shortened V by 4 bases and J by 2 bases, and 9 bases separated the two germline ends. Original processing methods: The assay estimated nucleated cells by amplifying reference gene primers. Generated by immunoSEQ multiplex PCR, the TCRdb table keeps only in-frame clones and is missing some. V and J calls and clone size come straight from that table; D and trimming were deduced from the DNA. This sample has approximately 240,000 clones, with 87% found just once.

This chain links TRBV6-5 with TRBJ2-7; perhaps TRBD2 as D (6 bases). Sequencing was done on a sample of PBMCs or T cells enriched from blood (not recorded which). This clonotype was obtained from a woman in her twenties or thirties with acute COVID-19. DNA for the CDR3: TGTGCCAGCAGTTCGCGGAGGGCCTACGAGCAGTACTTC. Translated, it gives CASSSRRAYEQYF.